This T cell receptor beta chain was recorded in a study of cytomegalovirus exposure and HLA in healthy donors. The primer mix had 60 Vbeta and 13 Jbeta primers. In the study's own analysis: About 11 million of the 75 million to 95 million unique TCR beta chains counted in a later analysis were shared. Profiling relied on immunoSEQ multiplex PCR, and the TCRdb table lists in-frame clones only, not all of them. That table is the source of V, J and clone size, and D and trimming were worked out from the DNA. This sample carries around 120,000 clones, around 80% of them seen once, and the ten largest clones take 8% to 9%. Germline assignment: CDR1 SGHRS and CDR2 YFSETQ. The CDR3 is 14 amino acids. The V gene lost 2 bases and the J gene lost 5 bases, with 13 bases spanning the gap.

Sequencing was performed on PBMCs. This TCR derives from a female donor in good health and CMV-seropositive. The chain carries TRBV5-1 and TRBJ2-5, with D possibly TRBD1 on 7 matching bases. As DNA, the CDR3 is TGCGCCAGCAGCTTCGGCAGGGGGAGGGAGACCCAGTACTTC. Translation gives CASSFGRGRETQYF.